The T cell receptor (beta chain) under discussion was sequenced for a study of metastatic and nonmetastatic thyroid tumors. Study overall: Malignant and benign thyroid patients had repertoires compared in peripheral blood and tumor or nodule tissue.

This clone came up many times. What it binds is unknown. Per the germline V gene, CDR1 is SEHNR and CDR2 is FQNEAQ (reference sequence). CDR3 length: 13 residues. V lost 2 bases and J lost 7, with 9 bases in between. Thyroid surgery was performed in patients who had received no treatment beforehand. Study results and caveats: Malignant tumors reportedly showed significantly higher TCR beta diversity than benign nodules in both blood and tumor.

As processed by the authors: It was from CDR3 differences across clinicopathological groups that a distant-metastasis classifier for papillary thyroid cancer was built. MiXCR reprocessed the PCR reads for TCRdb. The V and J calls reflect TCRdb's pipeline rather than the authors' work. The sample contains almost 25,000 clones, roughly 13% of which appear only once. Material: blood. This receptor was obtained from a female donor with papillary thyroid cancer or a benign thyroid nodule (not recorded which). Some clones in this sample may be carry-over from other donors' samples. The gene calls are TRBV7-9 and TRBJ2-1, with a weak D call TRBD1 (6 bases). CDR3 in DNA: TGTGCCAGCAGCTTATCGAGGGGGAATGAGCAGTTCTTC. Protein sequence: CASSLSRGNEQFF.